The 15 T cell receptor beta chains below were found in one sample sequenced in a study of response to subunit inactivated influenza vaccine (dated by TCRdb to between 2018 and 2020). Libraries were built with RT-PCR. Sequencing relied on an Illumina HiSeq 2500. TCRdb reprocessed the public reads (quality trimming at Q25 with fastp, clone calling with MiXCR) and kept in-frame beta chains. Identical CDR3 proteins give one entry, which carries the most common genes and DNA. In all, the sample holds about 500,000 distinct CDR3 sequences, and more than 15% of those were seen once. Clones ranked in the top ten supply 2.5% to 3.5% of the sample. Sequenced here: CD4+ T cells sorted from PBMCs, sampled 23 months after vaccination. Receptors originate from a man between 50 and 70 years old who received an inactivated influenza vaccine. Donor details come from another sample of the same person, matched by shared clones.

This clonotype was seen a handful of times. The chain couples TRBV28 to TRBJ2-3; 11 bases align to TRBD2. J gave up 5 bases and V 5 bases, and 3 bases lay outside the gene matches. CDR3 length: 14 amino acids. The V gene's germline CDR1 is MDHEN and CDR2 SYDVKM. The CDR3 bases are TGTGCCAGCAGTGTGACTAGCGGGGTAGATACGCAGTATTTT. Translation gives CASSVTSGVDTQYF.

This clonotype was picked up a small number of times. The CDR3 protein is CASSPVSGGNNEQFF. The CDR3 bases are TGTGCCAGCAGTCCAGTTAGCGGGGGGAACAATGAGCAGTTCTTC. The chain is built from TRBV12-3 or TRBV12-4 and TRBJ2-1, with 10 bases fitting TRBD2. The CDR3 runs 15 residues. V trimming: 5 bases; J trimming: 5 bases; junction bases outside the gene matches: 6.

This clonotype was counted a few times. The CDR3 bases are TGCAGCGTTGTAGGCACGTACACCGGGGAGCTGTTTTTT. Residues: CSVVGTYTGELFF. The rearrangement links TRBV29-1 to TRBJ2-2; D is unresolved. This CDR3 is built from 13 residues. Germline values: CDR1 SQVTM, CDR2 ANQGSEA. With 4 bases removed from V and 3 bases from J, the gap between germline ends came to 9 bases.

The chain carries TRBV7-9 and TRBJ2-1; possibly TRBD2 for D (5 bases). With 5 bases removed from V and 3 bases from J, the gap between germline ends came to 8 bases. Germline CDR1 SEHNR, CDR2 FQNEAQ (reference sequence). The CDR3 totals 13 residues. DNA for the CDR3: TGTGCCAGCAGCATCCGGGACTACAATGAGCAGTTCTTC. The encoded protein is CASSIRDYNEQFF.

The chain recombines TRBV11-2 with TRBJ2-1, with a possible D match to TRBD2 (6 bases). The V gene's germline CDR1 is SGHAT and CDR2 FQNNGV. V was pared by 1 base and J by 2 bases, with 24 bases between. The CDR3 consists of 20 residues. The chain's CDR3 is CASSLGFMLVAAGAYNEQFF. Written as DNA, the CDR3 is TGTGCCAGCAGCTTAGGATTTATGTTGGTAGCGGCAGGAGCCTACAATGAGCAGTTCTTC.

In its sample, this clonotype was seen a few times. The CDR3 nucleotides are TGTGCCAGCAGTTTAGTTCAGGGGGCTGTAAACTATGGCTACACCTTC. Translated, it gives CASSLVQGAVNYGYTF. The chain recombines TRBV12-3 or TRBV12-4 with TRBJ1-2, with 8 bases identical to TRBD1. This CDR3 region has 16 residues. V lost 1 base and J lost 2; bases outside the gene matches: 6.

This clonotype showed up just a few times. DNA for the CDR3: TGCAGTGCCAACCGAGGGTACGATAGAGATGAGCAGTTCTTC. Translation: CSANRGYDRDEQFF. The chain has TRBV20-1 and TRBJ2-1; D might be TRBD2 (5 bases). V was cut by 6 bases and J by 8 bases, with 20 bases left in between. The CDR3 length is 14 residues. Germline CDR1 and CDR2: DFQATT and SNEGSKA (reference sequence).

The chain couples TRBV5-1 to TRBJ2-5; a weak D match, TRBD1 (7 bases). This CDR3 contains 17 residues. The germline gives CDR1 SGHRS, CDR2 YFSETQ. With 2 bases removed from V and 1 base from J, the gap between germline ends came to 18 bases. CDR3 in DNA: TGCGCCAGCAGCTTTTCCTCCAGGGGGGCCGTCCAAGAGACCCAGTACTTC. Protein sequence: CASSFSSRGAVQETQYF.

V gene TRBV9 combines with J gene TRBJ1-3, with D uncertain. Trimming removed 7 bases at V and 4 bases at J, with 18 bases between. The germline CDR1 and CDR2 sequences are SGDLS and YYNGEE. The length of the CDR3 is 15 residues. The CDR3 DNA reads TGTGCCAGCGGTCAACAATCGGGTGCAGGAAACACCATATATTTT. Its protein is CASGQQSGAGNTIYF. Variable domain in full (rest from reference TRBV9 and TRBJ1-3): DSGVTQTPKHLITATGQRVTLRCSPRSGDLSVYWYQQSLDQGLQFLIQYYNGEERAKGNILERFSAQQFPDLHSELNLSSLELGDSALYFCASGQQSGAGNTIYFGEGSWLTVV.

The CDR3 DNA reads as TGTGCCAGCAGTTTAGCGGCGGTTAGGCCCCAGCATTTT. It yields the protein CASSLAAVRPQHF. This chain links TRBV12-3 or TRBV12-4 with TRBJ1-5; D uncertain. V was pared by 0 bases and J by 9 bases, with 9 bases between. This CDR3 contains 13 residues.

This clonotype occurred a few times. The chain uses TRBV5-1 and TRBJ2-3; D ambiguous. There are 16 residues in the CDR3. The ends were cut back, 1 base at V and 2 bases at J, with 14 bases in the middle. Per germline, CDR1 SGHRS and CDR2 YFSETQ. This CDR3 reads CASSLPTAVLTDTQYF. DNA for the CDR3: TGCGCCAGCAGCTTGCCTACGGCCGTACTCACAGATACGCAGTATTTT. The entire variable domain, with the rest obtained from reference TRBV5-1 and TRBJ2-3, is as follows: KAGVTQTPRYLIKTRGQQVTLSCSPISGHRSVSWYQQTPGQGLQFLFEYFSETQRNKGNFPGRFSGRQFSNSRSEMNVSTLELGDSALYLCASSLPTAVLTDTQYFGPGTRLTVL.

This clonotype was counted only a few times. The chain recombines TRBV7-2 with TRBJ1-5; 7 bases agree with TRBD1. V was pared by 5 bases and J by 6 bases, with 7 bases of the junction left unmatched. Germline CDR1 reads SGHTA; CDR2 reads FQGNSA. This CDR3 is 14 amino acids long. The CDR3, as DNA: TGTGCCAGCAGCCGGGGACAGTTAGGTCAGCCCCAGCATTTT. Its protein product is CASSRGQLGQPQHF.

Ten or more counts support this clonotype. This chain links TRBV9 with TRBJ2-7; TRBD1 is a possible D gene (6 bases). V was pared by 2 bases and J by 2 bases, with 14 bases between. The CDR3 extends over 15 amino acids. Germline V gene data show CDR1 as SGDLS and CDR2 as YYNGEE. For the CDR3, the DNA is TGTGCCAGCAGCGTGAGGGGGAGTGGGGCCTACGAGCAGTACTTC. It yields the protein CASSVRGSGAYEQYF.

Turning to this clonotype: Being one base from a much bigger clone, this may be a read error. The chain links TRBV12-3 or TRBV12-4 to TRBJ2-1, with D perhaps matching TRBD1 (6 bases). The V gene lost 0 bases and the J gene lost 9 bases, with 12 bases spanning the gap. The CDR3 spans 14 residues. DNA of the CDR3: TGTGCCAGCAGTTTAGCGTGGGGGCAGGGTGAGCAGTTCTTC. Its translation: CASSLAWGQGEQFF.

This clonotype was counted between two and nine times. The chain combines TRBV28 with TRBJ2-2, with D possibly TRBD1 on 6 matching bases. The germline gives CDR1 MDHEN, CDR2 SYDVKM. The CDR3 consists of 17 residues. Trimming shortened V by 2 bases and J by 2 bases, and 15 bases separated the two germline ends. The CDR3 sequence: CASSLISGQVNTGELFF. The DNA for the CDR3 is TGTGCCAGCAGTTTAATTTCGGGACAAGTTAACACCGGGGAGCTGTTTTTT.